The source of this TCR beta chain is a study of cytomegalovirus exposure and HLA in healthy donors. Study-level background: Clustering assigned around 77% of the roughly 430 genotyped donors to the Caucasian-associated ancestry cluster.

Researchers ran the PCR with 60 Vbeta and 13 Jbeta primers. TCRdb's table, derived via immunoSEQ multiplex PCR, lists solely in-frame clones and lacks some. This table holds some 120,000 clones, about 74% found once. Germline loops: CDR1 MNHNS, CDR2 SASEGT. CDR3 length equals 15 residues. In its sample, this clone was seen once. Its antigen is currently unknown. The junction departs from the called germline gene at one end, perhaps through a read error. Broader study findings: According to reports, the classifier identified cytomegalovirus status with high specificity and sensitivity.

This TCR derives from a woman in her fifties or sixties in good health and CMV-seropositive. The chain recombines TRBV6-1 with TRBJ2-5; TRBD1 matches 7 bases. The sequenced material came from PBMCs. CDR3 sequence reads: CASNEQGYVRETQYF. In nucleotides, the CDR3 is TGTGCCAGCAATGAACAGGGGTACGTTCGAGAGACCCAGTACTTC.